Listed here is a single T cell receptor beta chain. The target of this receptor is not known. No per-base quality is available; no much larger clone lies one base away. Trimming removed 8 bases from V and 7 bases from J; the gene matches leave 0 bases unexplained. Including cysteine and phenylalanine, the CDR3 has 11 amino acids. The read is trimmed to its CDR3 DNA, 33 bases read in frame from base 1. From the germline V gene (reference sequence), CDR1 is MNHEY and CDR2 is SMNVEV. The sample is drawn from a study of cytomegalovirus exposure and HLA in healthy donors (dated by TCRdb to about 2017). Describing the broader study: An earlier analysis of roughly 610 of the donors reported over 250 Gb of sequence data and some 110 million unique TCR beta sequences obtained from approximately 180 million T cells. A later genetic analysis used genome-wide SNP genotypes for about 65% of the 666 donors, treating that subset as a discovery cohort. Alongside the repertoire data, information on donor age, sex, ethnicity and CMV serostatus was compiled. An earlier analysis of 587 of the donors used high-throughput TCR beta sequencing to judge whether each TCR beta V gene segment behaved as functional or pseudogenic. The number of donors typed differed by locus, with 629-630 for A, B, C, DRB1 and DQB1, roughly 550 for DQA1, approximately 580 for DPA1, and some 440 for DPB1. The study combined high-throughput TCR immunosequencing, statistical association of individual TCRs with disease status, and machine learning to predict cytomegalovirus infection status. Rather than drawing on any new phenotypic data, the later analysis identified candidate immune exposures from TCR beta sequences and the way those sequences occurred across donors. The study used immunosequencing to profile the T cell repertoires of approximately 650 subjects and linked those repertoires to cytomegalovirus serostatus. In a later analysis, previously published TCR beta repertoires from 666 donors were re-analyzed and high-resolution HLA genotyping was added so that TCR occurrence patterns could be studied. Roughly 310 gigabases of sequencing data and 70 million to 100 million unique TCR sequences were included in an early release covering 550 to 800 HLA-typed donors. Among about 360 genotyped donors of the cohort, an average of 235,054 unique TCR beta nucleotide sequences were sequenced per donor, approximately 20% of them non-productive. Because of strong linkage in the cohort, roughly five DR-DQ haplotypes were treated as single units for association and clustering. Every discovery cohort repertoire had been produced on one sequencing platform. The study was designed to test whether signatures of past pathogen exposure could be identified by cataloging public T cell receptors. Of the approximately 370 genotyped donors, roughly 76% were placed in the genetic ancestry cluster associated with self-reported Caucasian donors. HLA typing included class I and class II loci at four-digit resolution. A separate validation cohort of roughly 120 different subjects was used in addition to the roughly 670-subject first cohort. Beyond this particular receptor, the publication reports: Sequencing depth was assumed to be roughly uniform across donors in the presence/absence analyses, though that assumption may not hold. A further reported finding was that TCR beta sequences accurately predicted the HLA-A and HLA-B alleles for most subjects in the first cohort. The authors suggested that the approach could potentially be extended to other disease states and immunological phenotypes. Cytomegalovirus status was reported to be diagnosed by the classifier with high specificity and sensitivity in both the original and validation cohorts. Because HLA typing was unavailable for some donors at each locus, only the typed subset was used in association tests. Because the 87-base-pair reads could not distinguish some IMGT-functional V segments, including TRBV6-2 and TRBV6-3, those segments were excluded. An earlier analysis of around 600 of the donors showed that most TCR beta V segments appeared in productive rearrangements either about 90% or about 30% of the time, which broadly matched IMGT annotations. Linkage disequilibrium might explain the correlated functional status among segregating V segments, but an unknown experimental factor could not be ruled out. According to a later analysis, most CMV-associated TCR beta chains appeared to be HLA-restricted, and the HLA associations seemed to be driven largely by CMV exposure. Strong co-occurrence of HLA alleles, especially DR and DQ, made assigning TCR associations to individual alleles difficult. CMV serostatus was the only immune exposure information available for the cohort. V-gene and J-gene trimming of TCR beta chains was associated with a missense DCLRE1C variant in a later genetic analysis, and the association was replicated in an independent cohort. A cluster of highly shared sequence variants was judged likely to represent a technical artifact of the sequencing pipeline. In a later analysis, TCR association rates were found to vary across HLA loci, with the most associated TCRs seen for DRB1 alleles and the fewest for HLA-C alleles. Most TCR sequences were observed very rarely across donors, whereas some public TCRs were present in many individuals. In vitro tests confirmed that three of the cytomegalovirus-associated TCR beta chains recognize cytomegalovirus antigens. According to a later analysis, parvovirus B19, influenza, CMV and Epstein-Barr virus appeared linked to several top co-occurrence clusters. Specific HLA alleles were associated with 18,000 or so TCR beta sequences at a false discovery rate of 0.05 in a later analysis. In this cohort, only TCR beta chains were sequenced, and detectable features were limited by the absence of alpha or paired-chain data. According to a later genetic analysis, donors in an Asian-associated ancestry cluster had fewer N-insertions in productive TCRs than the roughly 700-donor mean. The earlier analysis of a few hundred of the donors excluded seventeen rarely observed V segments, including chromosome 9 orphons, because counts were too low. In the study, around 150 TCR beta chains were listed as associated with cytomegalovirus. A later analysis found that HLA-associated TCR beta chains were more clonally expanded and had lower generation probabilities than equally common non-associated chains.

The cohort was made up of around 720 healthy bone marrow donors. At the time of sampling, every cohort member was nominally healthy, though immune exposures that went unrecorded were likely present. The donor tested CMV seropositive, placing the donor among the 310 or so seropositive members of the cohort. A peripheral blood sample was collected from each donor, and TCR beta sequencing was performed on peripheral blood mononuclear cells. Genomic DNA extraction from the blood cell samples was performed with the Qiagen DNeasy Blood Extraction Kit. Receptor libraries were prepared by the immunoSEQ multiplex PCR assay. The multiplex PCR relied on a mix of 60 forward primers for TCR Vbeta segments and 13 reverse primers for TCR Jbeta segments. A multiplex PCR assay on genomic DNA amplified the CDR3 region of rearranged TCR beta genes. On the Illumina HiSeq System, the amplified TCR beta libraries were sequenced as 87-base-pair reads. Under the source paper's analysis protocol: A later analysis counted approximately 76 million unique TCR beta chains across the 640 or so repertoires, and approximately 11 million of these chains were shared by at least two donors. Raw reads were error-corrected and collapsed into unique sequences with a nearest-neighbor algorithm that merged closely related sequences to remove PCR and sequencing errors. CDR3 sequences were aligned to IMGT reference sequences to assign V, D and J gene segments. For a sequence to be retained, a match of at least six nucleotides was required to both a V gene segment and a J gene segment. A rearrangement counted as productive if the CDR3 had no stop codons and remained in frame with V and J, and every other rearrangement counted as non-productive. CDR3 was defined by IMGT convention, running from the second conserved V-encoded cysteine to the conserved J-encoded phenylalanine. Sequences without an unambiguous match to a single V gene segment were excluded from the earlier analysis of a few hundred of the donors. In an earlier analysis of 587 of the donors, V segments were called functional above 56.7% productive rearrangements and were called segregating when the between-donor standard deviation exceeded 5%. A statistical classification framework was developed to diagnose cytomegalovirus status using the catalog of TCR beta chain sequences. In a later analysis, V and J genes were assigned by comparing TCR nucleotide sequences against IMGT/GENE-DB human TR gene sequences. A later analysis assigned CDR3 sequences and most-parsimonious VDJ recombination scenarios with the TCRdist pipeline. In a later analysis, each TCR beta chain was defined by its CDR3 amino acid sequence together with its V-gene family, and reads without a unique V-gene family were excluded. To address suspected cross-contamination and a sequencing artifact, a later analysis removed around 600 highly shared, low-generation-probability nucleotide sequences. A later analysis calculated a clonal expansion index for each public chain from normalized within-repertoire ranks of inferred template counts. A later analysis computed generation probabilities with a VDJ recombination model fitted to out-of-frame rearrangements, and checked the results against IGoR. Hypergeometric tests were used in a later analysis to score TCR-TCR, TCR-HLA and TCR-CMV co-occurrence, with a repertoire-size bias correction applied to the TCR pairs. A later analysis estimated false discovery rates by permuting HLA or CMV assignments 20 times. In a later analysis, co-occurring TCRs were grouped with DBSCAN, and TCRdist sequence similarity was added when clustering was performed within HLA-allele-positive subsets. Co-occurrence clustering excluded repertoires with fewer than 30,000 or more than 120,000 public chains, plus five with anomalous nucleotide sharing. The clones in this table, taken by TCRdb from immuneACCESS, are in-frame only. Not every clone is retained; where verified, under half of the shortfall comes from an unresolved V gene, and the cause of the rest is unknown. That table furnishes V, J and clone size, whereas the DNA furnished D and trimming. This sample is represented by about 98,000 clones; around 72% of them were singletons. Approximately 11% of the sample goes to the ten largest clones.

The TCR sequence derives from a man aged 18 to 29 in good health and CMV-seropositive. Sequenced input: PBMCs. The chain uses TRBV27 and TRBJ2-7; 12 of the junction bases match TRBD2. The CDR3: CASGTSGEQYF. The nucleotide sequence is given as TGTGCCAGCGGGACTAGCGGGGAGCAGTACTTC.